The 21 T cell receptor beta chains listed next were all sequenced from one sample in a study of shared clonotypes between healthy human individuals (TCRdb year 2020). The method was the immunoSEQ multiplex PCR assay. TCRdb provides this immuneACCESS table in a form limited to in-frame rearrangements. Some clones are lacking; in checked studies, under half of them reflect an unresolved V gene, and why the rest are absent is not known. In all, the sample holds some 630,000 clones, and around 96% of those were seen once. In total, the top ten clones hold around 0.1% of the sample. For the CD8 naive samples, CD45RO-negative cells were positively selected for CCR7, yielding a CD45RA+CCR7+ population from which TemRA cells were excluded. The sample taken for sequencing was naive CD8+ T cells sorted from blood. Taken with the paper, the label for cell subset or site translates to: CD45RA+CCR7+. These receptors were obtained from a woman in her twenties or thirties in good health.

This chain links TRBV4-1 with TRBJ2-1, with D maybe TRBD2 (7 bases). With 5 bases removed from V and 7 bases from J, the gap between germline ends came to 15 bases. CDR1 is MGHRA and CDR2 is YSYEKL in the germline V gene. The CDR3 has 14 amino acids. CDR3 nucleotide sequence: TGCGCCAGCAGCTCACTGGGAGGGGGGAATGAGCAGTTCTTC. It specifies CASSSLGGGNEQFF.

The chain links TRBV28 to TRBJ1-5; possible D gene TRBD1, 6 bases. The germline CDR1 and CDR2 sequences are MDHEN and SYDVKM. Trimming pared 2 bases from V and 3 bases from J, leaving 8 bases between. The length of the CDR3 is 14 residues. This chain's CDR3 is CASSLRDNNQPQHF. CDR3 bases: TGTGCCAGCAGTTTAAGGGACAACAATCAGCCCCAGCATTTT.

The V call is TRBV19, the J call TRBJ2-5, with 9 nucleotides matching TRBD1. The CDR3 loop spans 15 amino acids. The ends lost 5 bases at V and 3 bases at J; junction bases unmatched: 7. CDR1 is LNHDA, CDR2 SQIVND, per germline (reference sequence). The DNA of the CDR3 is TGTGCCAGTAGTCGGGACAGGGAAACCAAAGAGACCCAGTACTTC. It is translated as CASSRDRETKETQYF.

The chain combines TRBV19 with TRBJ2-7, with D tentatively TRBD2 (6 bases). From germline, CDR1 is LNHDA and CDR2 SQIVND (reference sequence). The CDR3 loop spans 12 amino acids. V gave up 10 bases and J gave up 2 bases, with 12 bases separating them. The CDR3 sequence: CATGGDAYEQYF. The DNA for the CDR3 is TGTGCCACAGGCGGGGATGCCTACGAGCAGTACTTC.

This chain links TRBV2 with TRBJ2-1; TRBD1 aligns across 9 bases. The CDR3 is made up of 13 amino acids. V dropped 9 bases and J dropped 9; count of bases not matched to a gene: 9. Germline CDR1 reads SNHLY; CDR2 reads FYNNEI. The CDR3: CASGGTGFSEQFF. In DNA, the CDR3 is TGTGCCAGTGGGGGGACAGGGTTCTCTGAGCAGTTCTTC.

V and J are TRBV5-8 and TRBJ2-7; D unclear. The germline gives CDR1 SGHTS, CDR2 YDEGEE. The CDR3 extends over 12 amino acids. V lost 3 bases and J lost 2, with 6 bases in between. CDR3 amino acids: CASSSYAYEQYF. For the CDR3, the DNA is TGTGCCAGCAGCTCATACGCCTACGAGCAGTACTTC.

The chain joins TRBV7-6 to TRBJ2-2; the D is unclear. V lost 2 bases, J lost 8 bases, and 12 bases lay in between. Germline-derived CDR1 and CDR2 are SGHVS and FNYEAQ. The CDR3 sequence is 14 residues long. This CDR3 is CASSLLSEAGELFF. In nucleotides, the CDR3 is TGTGCCAGCAGCTTATTATCAGAAGCTGGGGAGCTGTTTTTT.

The chain carries TRBV5-1 and TRBJ2-7; D may be TRBD2 (6 bases). Germline CDR1 SGHRS, CDR2 YFSETQ. The CDR3 runs 13 residues. Trimming pared 5 bases from V and 3 bases from J, leaving 12 bases between. Here the CDR3 DNA reads TGCGCCAGCAGGATGGGACTTAGCTACGAGCAGTACTTC. Residues: CASRMGLSYEQYF.

The chain carries TRBV7-9 and TRBJ2-1; TRBD1 agrees at 7 bases. Germline V gene data show CDR1 as SEHNR and CDR2 as FQNEAQ (reference sequence). Trimming at V came to 4 bases and at J to 0 bases, leaving 3 bases not matched to a gene. The CDR3 consists of 15 residues. CDR3 sequence reads: CASSSRDSSYNEQFF. The CDR3 DNA reads as TGTGCCAGCAGCTCCCGGGACAGCTCCTACAATGAGCAGTTCTTC.

The genes are TRBV7-2 and TRBJ2-1, with a possible D match to TRBD2 (5 bases). The ends were cut back, 2 bases at V and 5 bases at J, with 13 bases in the middle. CDR3 length equals 15 residues. Germline V gene lookup returns CDR1 SGHTA and CDR2 FQGNSA. CDR3 sequence (DNA): TGTGCCAGCAGCTTATCGAGGGATCGACACAATGAGCAGTTCTTC. This translates into CASSLSRDRHNEQFF.

The V and J genes are TRBV27 and TRBJ2-7; 9 bases match TRBD2. There are 16 residues in the CDR3. CDR1 and CDR2 from the germline V gene are MNHEY and SMNVEV (reference sequence). V shed 0 bases, J shed 2 bases, and the junction held 5 bases outside the gene matches. In DNA form, the CDR3 reads TGTGCCAGCAGTTTATCCCCTAGCGGGAATACCTACGAGCAGTACTTC. Amino acid sequence: CASSLSPSGNTYEQYF.

The genes are TRBV2 and TRBJ2-7, with 9 bases fitting TRBD1. V was pared by 2 bases and J by 2 bases, with 7 bases of the junction left unmatched. The length of the CDR3 is 16 residues. Germline assignment: CDR1 SNHLY and CDR2 FYNNEI. The CDR3 nucleotides are TGTGCCAGCAGTGAAAGGGTGGGGACAGGGCCCTACGAGCAGTACTTC. This gives the protein CASSERVGTGPYEQYF.

CDR3 sequence: CSAPEESGANVLTF. DNA for the CDR3: TGCAGCGCCCCGGAGGAGTCTGGGGCCAACGTCCTGACTTTC. The rearrangement joins TRBV29-1 to TRBJ2-6; possible D gene TRBD2, 5 bases. V dropped 7 bases and J dropped 1 base, with 11 bases sitting between them. The CDR3 is 14 residues long. Germline CDR1 SQVTM, CDR2 ANQGSEA.

The genes are TRBV7-9 and TRBJ2-7; D remains unclear. Germline loops: CDR1 SEHNR, CDR2 FQNEAQ (reference sequence). The V end lost 5 bases, the J end lost 5 bases, and 10 bases lay between the germline ends. This CDR3 is 12 amino acids long. The CDR3 spells CASSTTNDEQYF. The CDR3 region has the DNA TGTGCCAGCAGCACGACAAACGACGAGCAGTACTTC.

The V call is TRBV27, the J call TRBJ1-5; possibly TRBD1 for D (6 bases). Germline V gene sequence: CDR1 MNHEY, CDR2 SMNVEV (reference sequence). The CDR3 length is 15 residues. The V end lost 4 bases, the J end lost 4 bases, and 14 bases lay between the germline ends. Here the CDR3 DNA reads TGTGCCAGCAGTTCTACCGCGGGACAAAATCAGCCCCAGCATTTT. Residues: CASSSTAGQNQPQHF.

CDR3 in amino acids: CASSPEGHLENEQFF. Here the CDR3 DNA reads TGTGCCAGCAGCCCAGAGGGACACTTGGAAAATGAGCAGTTCTTC. The rearrangement uses TRBV9 and TRBJ2-1, with D perhaps TRBD1 (6 bases). The V end was cut by 4 bases, the J end by 7 bases, with 18 bases between. Germline V CDR1 and CDR2: SGDLS, YYNGEE. The CDR3 consists of 15 residues.

This clone has just one count. This chain uses TRBV19 with TRBJ2-7; possibly TRBD1 for D (5 bases). Germline CDR1 LNHDA, CDR2 SQIVND (reference sequence). The CDR3 consists of 15 residues. Trimming removed 0 bases at V and 2 bases at J, with 11 bases between. The CDR3 nucleotides are TGTGCCAGTAGTATAGAGGCAGGGCCCACCTACGAGCAGTACTTC. Its protein product is CASSIEAGPTYEQYF.

The V and J genes are TRBV27 and TRBJ2-3; D is unresolved. Trimming left V 1 base short and J 4 bases short, with 6 bases between. This CDR3 is 13 amino acids long. Germline assignment: CDR1 MNHEY and CDR2 SMNVEV (reference sequence). The CDR3 bases are TGTGCCAGCAGTTTATTTGGGGCAGATACGCAGTATTTT. Encoded protein: CASSLFGADTQYF.

V and J are TRBV28 and TRBJ2-4; D is undetermined. The ends were cut back, 3 bases at V and 8 bases at J, with 8 bases in the middle. Germline V lookup: CDR1 MDHEN, CDR2 SYDVKM. The CDR3 extends over 12 amino acids. The CDR3 DNA reads as TGTGCCAGCAGTTTGGCGCGTGACATTCAGTACTTC. It is translated as CASSLARDIQYF.

V is TRBV7-9 and J is TRBJ2-5; TRBD1 matches at 8 bases. The DNA end favors TRBJ2-7, so the J call may be wrong. CDR1 and CDR2 from the germline V gene are SEHNR and FQNEAQ (reference sequence). The CDR3 loop spans 13 amino acids. The DNA for the CDR3 is TGTGCCAGCAGCTACGACAGGGGCTACGAGCAGTACTTC. Its translation is CASSYDRGYEQYF.

In this sample, this clone turned up once. V gene TRBV27 combines with J gene TRBJ2-2, with D unresolved. The V and J ends lost 7 bases and 6 bases respectively, with 9 bases between them. CDR1 MNHEY and CDR2 SMNVEV come from the germline V gene (reference sequence). This CDR3 is built from 12 residues. CDR3 region: CASKVSSGELFF. CDR3 in DNA: TGTGCCAGCAAAGTCTCTTCCGGGGAGCTGTTTTTT.